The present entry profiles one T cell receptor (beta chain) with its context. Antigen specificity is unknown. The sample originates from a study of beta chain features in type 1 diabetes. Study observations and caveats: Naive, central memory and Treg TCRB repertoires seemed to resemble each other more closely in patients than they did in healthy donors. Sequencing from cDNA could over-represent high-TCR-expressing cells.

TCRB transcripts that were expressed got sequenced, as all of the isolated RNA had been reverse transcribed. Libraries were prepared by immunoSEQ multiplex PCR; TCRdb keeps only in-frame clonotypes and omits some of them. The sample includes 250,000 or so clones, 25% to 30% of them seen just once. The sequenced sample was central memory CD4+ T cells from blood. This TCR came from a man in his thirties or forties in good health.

The CDR3 DNA is TGTGCCAGCAGCTTAAATATGGGGACCCAGTACTTC. Translation: CASSLNMGTQYF. V is TRBV7-2 and J is TRBJ2-5; D is undetermined. Trimming removed 2 bases at V and 7 bases at J, with 8 bases between. The V gene's germline CDR1 is SGHTA and CDR2 FQGNSA. The CDR3 totals 12 residues.